This entry concerns a single T cell receptor (beta chain). Within the sample, other DNA sequences also encode this same CDR3. This sample was taken from a study of blood T cell repertoires in COVID-19. Study-wide context: Collection of acute and convalescent COVID-19 samples took place in the United States, Italy and Spain. Sources were T cells, B-cell-depleted T cells, or PBMCs; the material itself was cDNA or gDNA.

V dropped 1 base and J dropped 7 bases, with 8 bases sitting between them. This CDR3 is built from 13 residues. Per germline, CDR1 LNHDA and CDR2 SQIVND (reference sequence). Authors' data handling: Scientists estimated how many nucleated cells there were by amplifying reference gene primers. Assay used: immunoSEQ multiplex PCR; TCRdb lists only in-frame clones, some missing. The DNA gave D and trimming, while V, J and clone size come from that table. The sample lists under 200,000 clones; 83% were seen once. The sequencing sample was made of peripheral blood. The TCR was taken from a woman aged 80 or over with acute or convalescent COVID-19. V usage is TRBV19 and J usage is TRBJ1-5, with no clear D. The DNA for the CDR3 is TGTGCCAGTAGTATAGGTCGGGGACAGCCCCAGCATTTT. Translation gives CASSIGRGQPQHF.